The TCR beta chain described here comes from a study of T-cell reconstitution after alpha-beta-depleted transplantation in children. Study outcomes and limitations: T-cell numbers and diversity one year post-transplant derived largely from freshly generated T cells. Surviving recipient cells, namely T cells and thymic progenitors, were the source of high day-60 TCRbeta diversity in some patients. Several hundred expanded graft clones reportedly supplied alpha-beta T cells about two months after transplant.

Germline CDR1 and CDR2: LGHDT and YNNKEL (reference sequence). This CDR3 has 18 residues. V dropped 11 bases and J dropped 1 base, with 28 bases sitting between them. This clonotype was recorded a few times. Its matching antigen is unknown. During its preparation, the TCRbeta library received unique molecular identifiers. TCRdb analysed the PCR reads with MiXCR anew, one entry per CDR3 protein. Of 90,000 to 120,000 distinct CDR3 sequences listed, 5% to 7% are singletons. This TCR was recovered from a male patient between 2 and 15 years old who had a stem cell transplant for acute lymphoblastic leukemia, so the T cells may come from the graft donor. The sample was PBMCs, mostly from graft donor cells, taken 360 days after TCRalphabeta/CD19-depleted stem cell transplant. J is TRBJ2-3 and V is TRBV3-1; no definite D call. For the CDR3, the DNA is TGTGCCTGCTGTCCCTTTCCCCCGGTGGGCCTACGCACAGATACGCAGTATTTT. Amino acids: CACCPFPPVGLRTDTQYF.